What follows are 5 T cell receptor beta chains derived from one specimen sequenced in a study of cytomegalovirus exposure and HLA in healthy donors. The data were produced by immunoSEQ multiplex PCR, yet TCRdb's version contains in-frame clones alone and is incomplete. Of about 130,000 clones listed, around nine tenths were seen once; the top ten hold around 3.3%. The sequenced sample was PBMCs. Receptor source: a man younger than 45 in good health and CMV-seronegative.

The rearrangement links TRBV11-1 to TRBJ2-7; 9 bases are shared with TRBD1. V gave up 5 bases and J gave up 2 bases; unmatched junction bases: 10. The CDR3 has 16 residues. CDR1 is SGHAT, CDR2 FQDESV, per germline (reference sequence). The CDR3: CASSLHPRDRAYEQYF. The CDR3 bases are TGTGCCAGCAGCCTCCATCCTAGGGACAGGGCCTACGAGCAGTACTTC.

J is TRBJ1-5 and V is TRBV18; D gene uncertain. This CDR3 comprises 13 residues. V lost 3 bases to trimming and J lost 2 bases, with 5 bases between them. Germline CDR1 reads KGHSH; CDR2 reads LQKENI. CDR3 coding DNA: TGTGCCAGCTCACCCACAGGCAATCAGCCCCAGCATTTT. Translated: CASSPTGNQPQHF.

The J gene is TRBJ1-1, the V gene TRBV6-6; the D is unclear. Between the trimmed V and J ends, which lost 2 bases and 4 bases, there was a span of 14 bases. CDR1 is MNHNY, CDR2 SVGAGI, per germline (reference sequence). CDR3 length: 15 amino acids. The CDR3 DNA reads as TGTGCCAGCAGTTACCTCCCGGACGCGGGCACTGAAGCTTTCTTT. It is translated as CASSYLPDAGTEAFF.

This clone was detected only once. This sequence joins TRBV18 and TRBJ1-5; 8 bases fit TRBD1. The CDR3 spans 13 residues. V shed 6 bases and J 6 bases; nucleotides not matched to a gene: 4. Germline loops: CDR1 KGHSH, CDR2 LQKENI. The DNA of the CDR3 is TGTGCCAGCTCTGACAGGGGACGTCAGCCCCAGCATTTT. Protein: CASSDRGRQPQHF.

The J gene is TRBJ1-4, the V gene TRBV5-6; no clear D. The CDR3 loop spans 14 amino acids. Per the germline V gene, CDR1 is SGHDT and CDR2 is YYEEEE. Deletions cut 0 bases from V and 7 bases from J, with 10 bases between. CDR3 residues: CASSLVQRGEKLFF. Written as DNA, the CDR3 is TGTGCCAGCAGCTTGGTTCAAAGAGGTGAAAAACTGTTTTTT.